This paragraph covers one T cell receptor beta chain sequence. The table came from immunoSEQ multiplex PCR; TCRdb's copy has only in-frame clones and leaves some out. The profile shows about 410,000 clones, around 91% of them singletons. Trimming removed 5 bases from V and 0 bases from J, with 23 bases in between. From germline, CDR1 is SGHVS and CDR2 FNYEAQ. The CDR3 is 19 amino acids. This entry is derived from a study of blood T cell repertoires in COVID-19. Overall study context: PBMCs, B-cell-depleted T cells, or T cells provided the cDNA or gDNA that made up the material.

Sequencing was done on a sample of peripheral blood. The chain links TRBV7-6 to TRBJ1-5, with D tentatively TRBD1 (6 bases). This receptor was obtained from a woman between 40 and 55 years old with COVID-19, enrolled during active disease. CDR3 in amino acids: CASSPRTDCSFNSNQPQHF. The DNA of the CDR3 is TGTGCCAGCAGCCCAAGGACAGACTGCTCGTTCAATAGCAATCAGCCCCAGCATTTT.